This T cell receptor beta chain is from a study of CXCR3-negative and CXCR3-positive naive CD8 T cells (dated by TCRdb to the late 2010s). Study-wide context: In total, 110 million to 150 million TRB reads were obtained, corresponding to roughly 1.5 +/- 0.3 million reads per library. TRBV-TRBJ cluster analysis included naive subsets from several donors and memory cells from 3 donors. The diversity and physicochemical repertoire analyses included ten to eleven donors pooled from two independent experiments.

For every CD8+ T cell subset, around 300,000 cells were flow-sorted straight into RLT lysis buffer, and each subset was sorted in triplicate. Using standard density gradient centrifugation, peripheral blood mononuclear cells were isolated from buffy coats. Total RNA was extracted from sorted cells using an RNeasy Mini Kit. From the cysteine up to the phenylalanine, the CDR3 has a length of 16 residues. The DNA is unrecorded. Looking up the germline V gene yields CDR1 SGHVS and CDR2 FNYEAQ. General conclusions and limits of the study: Both naive subsets had comparably high repertoire diversity, while memory CD8+ T cells had much lower repertoire diversity. Within the same donor, TRBV-TRBJ usage looked similar between naive CXCR3-negative and CXCR3-positive cells, but memory cells had distinct patterns. Freshly isolated PBMCs were used for most assays because CXCR3 expression partially decreased after cryopreservation. Because surface CD5, which has been linked to self-reactivity in mice, was comparable between naive subsets, TCR interaction strength was also inferred from TRB CDR3 physicochemical properties.

About this clonotype itself: It lacks a known antigen.

The sample was run on a NextSeq 550. The Human TCR Profiling Kit (MiLaboratory) was used to make UMI-labeled 5' RACE TRB cDNA libraries. cDNA synthesis used the entire amount of extracted RNA, and PCR amplification then used the entire amount of cDNA produced. The libraries were made side by side, with each library going through the same number of PCR cycles. As for the original processing: With a requirement of at least two reads per UMI, MIGEC and MiXCR extracted about 53,000 +/- 9,400 unique UMI-labeled TRB cDNA molecules per library. Each library averaged about 40,000 +/- 10,000 functional in-frame TRB CDR3 nucleotide clonotypes without stop codons. After downsampling to 5000 UMI-labeled TRB molecules per sample, diversity metrics, including normalized Shannon-Wiener and Chao1, were computed in VDJtools. Clonotype-size-weighted physicochemical properties of the central five CDR3 residues (interaction energy, strength, volume and Kidera factor 4) were computed in VDJtools. Following TCRdb reprocessing, every CDR3 protein sequence forms one entry, and DNA is not provided. For this entry, the V and J calls and clone size follow TCRdb and not the study's own pipeline. This sample's clone table shows some 56,000 distinct CDR3 sequences. The ten top clones hold about 20% of the sample.

Sequences were obtained from memory CD8+ T cells from blood. Read against the paper, the sample's cell subset or site label means: conventional CD8+ memory T cells (TMEM), sorted as controls. The chain links TRBV7-6 with TRBJ2-3; TCRdb lists TRBD2, though no DNA is available to test this call. This clonotype originated in a human donor in good health. Some clones in this sample may be carry-over from other donors' samples. The CDR3 loop reads CASSPSWEGHLDTQYF.